This T cell receptor (beta chain) was documented in a study of identical twins. Study-wide points: It was out-of-frame TCR alpha sharing in monozygotic twins that models underestimated.

TCRdb independently ran MiXCR on the 5' RACE reads; one entry per CDR3 protein. The sample holds roughly 700,000 distinct CDR3 sequences, over 8.5% seen once. This CDR3 is 16 amino acids long. Per the germline V gene, CDR1 is SNHLY and CDR2 is FYNNEI. V was clipped by 4 bases and J by 0 bases, with 13 bases between them. This clonotype was counted many times. What it binds is not known. This same sample was also taken into another study, of yellow fever vaccine responses in identical twins. That source adds: Twins' vaccine T cell response reportedly seemed partly convergent, partly personalized.

This rearrangement joins TRBV2 to TRBJ2-4, with D possibly being TRBD2 (5 bases). The TCR originated in a woman aged 18-35 years in good health. The sample was PBMCs. CDR3: CASSAQRTLAKNIQYF. The DNA of the CDR3 is TGTGCCAGCAGTGCACAGCGGACCCTAGCCAAAAACATTCAGTACTTC. Together with reference TRBV2 and TRBJ2-4, the CDR3 gives the full variable domain: EPEVTQTPSHQVTQMGQEVILRCVPISNHLYFYWYRQILGQKVEFLVSFYNNEISEKSEIFDDQFSVERPDGSNFTLKIRSTKLEDSAMYFCASSAQRTLAKNIQYFGAGTRLSVL.